The clone carrying this T cell receptor beta chain appeared a single time. Germline V CDR1 and CDR2: SGHRS, YFSETQ. Trimming shortened V by 5 bases and J by 0 bases, and 30 bases separated the two germline ends. The CDR3 is 21 amino acids. The data were obtained in a study of blood T cell repertoires in COVID-19. Study details: Material from acute and convalescent COVID-19 was sourced from the United States, Italy and Spain. PBMCs, B-cell-depleted T cells, or T cells were the source of the cDNA or gDNA that made up the material.

Source study methods: Scientists estimated how many nucleated cells there were by amplifying reference gene primers. Assay: immunoSEQ multiplex PCR; the TCRdb copy retains only in-frame clones and omits some. V and J calls and clone size are as listed in that table; D and trimming were resolved from the DNA. Among about 410,000 clones listed, 75% to 90% were seen once. The rearrangement links TRBV5-1 to TRBJ1-5; perhaps TRBD1 as D (5 bases). Sequencing input: peripheral blood. The receptor was isolated from a woman aged 25 to 39 with active or convalescent COVID-19. CDR3 nucleotides: TGCGCCAGCAGTACCTGCAGGGTTATCCGCCCAACCACCTCTAGCAATCAGCCCCAGCATTTT. It codes for CASSTCRVIRPTTSSNQPQHF.